This T cell receptor (beta chain) is from a study of cytomegalovirus exposure and HLA in healthy donors. PCR employed 60 Vbeta and 13 Jbeta primers. Generated by immunoSEQ multiplex PCR, the TCRdb table keeps only in-frame clones and is missing some. The table records about 71,000 clones, less than 75% of them present only once. The germline V and J ends were trimmed by 1 base and 6 bases, with 11 bases remaining between them. CDR1 is SGHDT and CDR2 is YYEEEE in the germline V gene. This CDR3 comprises 13 residues. Sequencing used PBMCs. The chain uses TRBV5-6 and TRBJ2-7, with a weak D call TRBD2 (6 bases). This TCR was recovered from a man aged 35-49 years in good health and CMV-seropositive. The CDR3 is CASSLSSVREQYF. CDR3 sequence (DNA): TGTGCCAGCAGCTTGTCTAGCGTGCGCGAGCAGTACTTC.